What follows are 25 T cell receptor beta chains derived from one specimen sequenced in a study of blood T cells in healthy people across ages. Next came a second PCR, run for roughly 6 to 11 cycles, which used a sample-barcoded 5' primer along with a J-beta primer mix. A single record per CDR3 protein comes from TCRdb applying MiXCR to the 5' RACE reads. In the table there are about 640,000 distinct CDR3 sequences, around 54% of which are singletons. The sequenced sample was blood. The receptors originated from a man in his 60s in good health.

The chain employs TRBV10-3 and TRBJ2-7; 7 nucleotides agree with TRBD1. Germline V lookup: CDR1 ENHRY, CDR2 SYGVKD. The CDR3 spans 14 residues. V shed 5 bases, J shed 2 bases, and the junction held 6 bases outside the gene matches. CDR3 protein: CAISHDRAPYEQYF. CDR3 coding DNA: TGTGCCATCAGTCATGACAGGGCCCCCTACGAGCAGTACTTC.

The V and J genes are TRBV4-1 and TRBJ2-5, with D unclear. In germline, CDR1 is MGHRA, CDR2 YSYEKL. CDR3 length equals 14 residues. Trimming removed 5 bases at V and 3 bases at J, with 13 bases between. The CDR3 DNA reads as TGCGCCAGCAGCTTGAGTCCCGGCAAAGAGACCCAGTACTTC. Its translation: CASSLSPGKETQYF.

This clonotype has more than one count but fewer than ten. The V call is TRBV27, the J call TRBJ2-7; 11 nucleotides line up with TRBD1. The CDR3 consists of 14 residues. The ends lost 9 bases at V and 4 bases at J; junction bases unmatched: 8. CDR1 is MNHEY and CDR2 is SMNVEV in the germline V gene (reference sequence). DNA for the CDR3: TGTGCCAGTTTCCCGGGACAGGGGGAGTACGAGCAGTACTTC. Amino acids: CASFPGQGEYEQYF.

As regards this clonotype: Mismatch with germline at one junction end may stem from a read error. J is TRBJ1-1 and V is TRBV11-2; 8 nucleotides match TRBD1. The CDR3 length is 22 residues. Germline V gene data show CDR1 as SGHAT and CDR2 as FQNNGV. CDR3 bases: TGTGCGAGCAGCTTAAAGAGCAGACAGGGGCTACTTCTACCAAGTGGGGACACTGAAGCTTTCTTT. It encodes CASSLKSRQGLLLPSGDTEAFF. Full variable domain (remainder filled in from reference TRBV11-2 and TRBJ1-1): EAGVAQSPRYKIIEKRQSVAFWCNPISGHATLYWYQQILGQGPKLLIQFQNNGVVDDSQLPKDRFSAERLKGVDSTLKIQPAKLEDSAVYLCASSLKSRQGLLLPSGDTEAFFGQGTRLTVV.

In regard to this clonotype: Given a much more abundant clone one base away, this may be a read error. The chain couples TRBV6-1 to TRBJ2-5, with D hard to call. The CDR3 runs to 12 residues. Germline loops: CDR1 MNHNS, CDR2 SASEGT. Trimming shortened V by 4 bases and J by 11 bases, and 14 bases separated the two germline ends. The CDR3 nucleotides read TGTGCCAGCAGTGTCAGGTACTACAAGCAGTACTTC. Translated: CASSVRYYKQYF.

This sequence joins TRBV20-1 and TRBJ2-3; D not resolved. This CDR3 has 11 amino acids. V was cut by 4 bases and J by 6 bases, with 8 bases left in between. Germline-derived CDR1 and CDR2 are DFQATT and SNEGSKA (reference sequence). CDR3 nucleotides: TGCAGTGCTAATTTGGTGGATACGCAGTATTTT. Its protein product is CSANLVDTQYF.

This clonotype was seen a handful of times. The chain joins TRBV7-2 to TRBJ2-7; TRBD2 matches 7 bases. J lost 9 bases, V lost 1 base, and 3 bases had no gene match. CDR3 length: 12 residues. Germline-derived CDR1 and CDR2 are SGHTA and FQGNSA. The CDR3 loop is CASSLVASGQYF. As DNA, the CDR3 is TGTGCCAGCAGCTTAGTGGCTAGCGGGCAGTACTTC.

The chain combines TRBV7-2 with TRBJ1-2, with D maybe TRBD1 (5 bases). CDR3 length: 15 residues. Germline V lookup: CDR1 SGHTA, CDR2 FQGNSA. V was trimmed by 5 bases and J by 3 bases, leaving 16 bases between them. CDR3 sequence (DNA): TGTGCCAGCAGCCTCCCGCAGGGCAGACACTATGGCTACACCTTC. This sequence encodes CASSLPQGRHYGYTF.

This clonotype was seen many times. A read error may be the cause here, since a much bigger clone is one base away. The V call is TRBV27, the J call TRBJ1-5; D possibly corresponds to TRBD1 (6 bases). This CDR3 region has 17 residues. Germline values: CDR1 MNHEY, CDR2 SMNVEV (reference sequence). Trimming took 5 bases from V and 0 from J, leaving 17 bases between them. In DNA form, the CDR3 reads TGTGCCAGCAGTCCGGGGGGCAGCGTCTATAGCAATCAGCCCCAGCATTTT. Residues: CASSPGGSVYSNQPQHF.

This clonotype was seen more than once but under ten times. The chain is built from TRBV5-6 and TRBJ1-1, with D unclear. The CDR3 runs 12 residues. Per the germline V gene, CDR1 is SGHDT and CDR2 is YYEEEE. The V gene lost 0 bases and the J gene lost 3 bases, with 3 bases spanning the gap. The CDR3 loop is CASSLEYTEAFF. The CDR3 DNA sequence: TGTGCCAGCAGCTTGGAATACACTGAAGCTTTCTTT.

This clonotype appeared a few times. The V gene is TRBV13, the J gene TRBJ2-3; weak D call: TRBD2 (6 bases). This CDR3 contains 15 residues. Trimming removed 1 base at V and 5 bases at J, with 13 bases between. In germline, CDR1 is PRHDT, CDR2 FYEKMQ (reference sequence). In DNA, the CDR3 is TGTGCCAGCAGCTTAGAAGGTGGCGGGGAAGATACGCAGTATTTT. Protein: CASSLEGGGEDTQYF.

This sequence joins TRBV5-5 and TRBJ2-1; D may be TRBD2 (5 bases). The germline V gene has CDR1 SGHKS and CDR2 YYEKEE (reference sequence). Trimming shortened V by 2 bases and J by 2 bases, and 14 bases separated the two germline ends. The CDR3 extends over 16 amino acids. CDR3 protein: CASSFWGDGAYNEQFF. For the CDR3, the DNA is TGTGCCAGCAGCTTTTGGGGTGACGGGGCCTACAATGAGCAGTTCTTC.

This clonotype was found a few times. J is TRBJ2-5 and V is TRBV20-1, with D unclear. The germline CDR1 and CDR2 sequences are DFQATT and SNEGSKA (reference sequence). V was clipped by 3 bases and J by 3 bases, with 5 bases between them. This CDR3 has 11 residues. CDR3 loop: CSASSEETQYF. The CDR3 DNA is TGCAGTGCTAGTTCCGAAGAGACCCAGTACTTC.

CDR3 bases: TGTGCCAGCAGCTTAGCGCACACGAGCTCCTACAATGAGCAGTTCTTC. The encoded protein is CASSLAHTSSYNEQFF. The rearrangement uses TRBV11-1 and TRBJ2-1; D is ambiguous. From germline, CDR1 is SGHAT and CDR2 FQDESV (reference sequence). The CDR3 covers 16 residues. V lost 0 bases and J 0 bases, leaving 9 bases between the germline ends.

With respect to this clonotype: A much larger clonotype is one base distant, so this may be a read error. V usage is TRBV10-3 and J usage is TRBJ2-3, with D possibly called TRBD1 or TRBD2 (7 bases each). V was trimmed by 11 bases and J by 4 bases, leaving 19 bases between them. CDR3 length: 14 residues. In germline, CDR1 is ENHRY, CDR2 SYGVKD. CDR3 nucleotides: TGTGCCGTCACCGGACTAGGGACAGCAGATACGCAGTATTTT. This translates into CAVTGLGTADTQYF.

The CDR3, as DNA: TGTGCCAGCAGCTTAACCGGGACCGTCTACAATGAGCAGTACTTC. Residues: CASSLTGTVYNEQYF. The V gene is TRBV7-2, the J gene TRBJ2-7; D could derive from TRBD1 or TRBD2 (5 bases each). Trimming removed 2 bases from V and 7 bases from J, with 18 bases in between. The CDR3 is made up of 15 amino acids. Germline V gene data show CDR1 as SGHTA and CDR2 as FQGNSA.

Only a few counts were recorded for this clonotype. This chain connects TRBV7-2 to TRBJ2-1; tentatively, D is TRBD1 (6 bases). Trimming took 3 bases from V and 5 from J, leaving 14 bases between them. CDR1 and CDR2 (germline): SGHTA, FQGNSA. The CDR3 runs to 15 residues. The CDR3 DNA follows: TGTGCCAGCAGCTTGCTGGACAGTCTTAACAATGAGCAGTTCTTC. Amino acid sequence: CASSLLDSLNNEQFF.

This chain joins TRBV4-2 and TRBJ2-1; 9 nucleotides match TRBD1. Losses at the gene ends were 3 bases for V and 9 bases for J; bases not matched to a gene: 12. Per germline, CDR1 LGHNA and CDR2 YNFKEQ. The CDR3 is made up of 16 amino acids. The CDR3 nucleotides are TGTGCCAGCAGCCATGCTACGGGACAGGGTAGCAGTGAGCAGTTCTTC. This sequence encodes CASSHATGQGSSEQFF.

The chain couples TRBV4-2 to TRBJ2-3; a weak D match, TRBD2 (5 bases). V was cut by 0 bases and J by 5 bases, with 18 bases left in between. Per the germline V gene, CDR1 is LGHNA and CDR2 is YNFKEQ. The CDR3 has 17 residues. The CDR3 coding sequence is TGTGCCAGCAGCCAAGAAGGGAGCACGGGGAGTATAGATACGCAGTATTTT. Amino acids: CASSQEGSTGSIDTQYF.

The chain carries TRBV29-1 and TRBJ2-1; a possible D gene is TRBD2 (8 bases). Per the germline V gene, CDR1 is SQVTM and CDR2 is ANQGSEA. V was trimmed by 6 bases and J by 13 bases, leaving 22 bases between them. The CDR3 loop spans 13 amino acids. CDR3: CSVHGRGRKTQFF. The CDR3 region has the DNA TGCAGCGTCCACGGGAGGGGGCGAAAGACCCAGTTCTTC.

The V and J genes are TRBV6-2 or TRBV6-3 and TRBJ1-2; D may be TRBD1 (6 bases). V lost 10 bases to trimming and J lost 4 bases, with 16 bases between them. CDR3 length: 13 amino acids. Germline V CDR1 and CDR2: MNHEY, SVGEGT. CDR3 bases: TGTGCCACCCGGGACATCTCAATCTATGGCTACACCTTC. Its protein is CATRDISIYGYTF.

Only one count was recorded for this clonotype. V is TRBV9 and J is TRBJ1-6; D unclear. Germline lookup yields CDR1 SGDLS and CDR2 YYNGEE. CDR3 size: 14 residues. The V end was cut by 3 bases, the J end by 11 bases, with 15 bases between. DNA of the CDR3: TGTGCCAGCAGCGCGCACGGAGGTGATACACCCCTCCACTTT. Translated, it gives CASSAHGGDTPLHF.

This clonotype was recorded a few times. The chain uses TRBV20-1 and TRBJ2-7; no reliable D call. V was pared by 3 bases and J by 3 bases, with 15 bases between. There are 14 residues in the CDR3. Looked up from germline, CDR1 is DFQATT and CDR2 is SNEGSKA (reference sequence). The CDR3 nucleotides are TGCAGTGCTAGTATGGCTGGGTCTGACTACGAGCAGTACTTC. It encodes CSASMAGSDYEQYF.

V is TRBV12-3 or TRBV12-4 and J is TRBJ1-4, with D possibly being TRBD1 (5 bases). The V end lost 0 bases, the J end lost 8 bases, and 19 bases lay between the germline ends. This CDR3 has 17 amino acids. In DNA, the CDR3 is TGTGCCAGCAGTTTAGCGCCTACAGGCAAAGGAAGGGAAAAACTGTTTTTT. Its translation: CASSLAPTGKGREKLFF.

The rearrangement links TRBV20-1 to TRBJ2-3; possibly TRBD1 or TRBD2 for D (6 bases each). V gave up 5 bases and J gave up 3 bases, with 21 bases separating them. Per the germline V gene, CDR1 is DFQATT and CDR2 is SNEGSKA (reference sequence). The CDR3 runs to 16 residues. CDR3 nucleotide sequence: TGCAGTGCTCGTGAGGGACGGGGGCCGAGGACAGATACGCAGTATTTT. Translating gives CSAREGRGPRTDTQYF.